These T cell receptor beta chains were read from a single sample in a study of regulatory and conventional T cells in RAG deficiency. Clones were read by immunoSEQ multiplex PCR, and TCRdb kept only the in-frame ones, dropping some. The profile shows more than 40,000 clones, 85% to 90% of them singletons. The data were also submitted as part of a second study, on regulatory T cells.

Sequencing input: CD4+ effector T cells sorted from blood. These receptors were taken from a human donor in good health. CDR3s include the opening cysteine and the closing phenylalanine or tryptophan. Fields, in order: CDR3 protein, CDR3 DNA, D gene, clone size, V gene, J gene. D genes are given only for firm matches. A row's size may be missing; if present it is once, few, many or a size class.

CDR3 protein: CASSARGDRDSYGYTF; CDR3 DNA: TGTGCCAGCAGCGCTAGAGGGGACAGGGACTCTTACGGCTACACCTTC; D gene: TRBD1; clone size: .; V gene: TRBV9; J gene: TRBJ1-2
CDR3 protein: CASNNRGLFPQNQPQHF; CDR3 DNA: TGTGCCAGTAACAACAGGGGGCTATTTCCCCAAAATCAGCCCCAGCATTTT; D gene: TRBD1; clone size: .; V gene: TRBV19; J gene: TRBJ1-5
CDR3 protein: CSASKGQETQYF; CDR3 DNA: TGCAGCGCTTCAAAAGGCCAAGAGACCCAGTACTTC; D gene: .; clone size: .; V gene: TRBV29-1; J gene: TRBJ2-5
CDR3 protein: CASSSDTGYGYTF; CDR3 DNA: TGTGCCAGCAGCTCGGACACGGGCTATGGCTACACCTTC; D gene: .; clone size: .; V gene: TRBV7-8; J gene: TRBJ1-2
CDR3 protein: CASSLRPSGEAFF; CDR3 DNA: TGTGCCAGCAGCTTAAGGCCGTCAGGGGAAGCTTTCTTT; D gene: .; clone size: .; V gene: TRBV7-3; J gene: TRBJ1-1
CDR3 protein: CSVPDSFGNYGYTF; CDR3 DNA: TGCAGCGTTCCGGACTCCTTTGGGAACTATGGCTACACCTTC; D gene: .; clone size: once; V gene: TRBV29-1; J gene: TRBJ1-2
CDR3 protein: CASSQRDSFISNTEAFF; CDR3 DNA: TGCGCCAGCAGCCAAAGGGACAGTTTTATTTCGAACACTGAAGCTTTCTTT; D gene: TRBD1; clone size: .; V gene: TRBV5-1; J gene: TRBJ1-1
CDR3 protein: CASSKGTGGSDGYTF; CDR3 DNA: TGTGCCAGTAGTAAGGGGACAGGGGGATCGGATGGCTACACCTTC; D gene: TRBD1; clone size: .; V gene: TRBV19; J gene: TRBJ1-2
CDR3 protein: CASAAGSFTETQYF; CDR3 DNA: TGCGCCAGCGCCGCCGGGAGTTTTACCGAGACCCAGTACTTC; D gene: .; clone size: .; V gene: TRBV5-1; J gene: TRBJ2-5
CDR3 protein: CASKGQGHTEAFF; CDR3 DNA: TGTGCCAGCAAGGGACAGGGACACACTGAAGCTTTCTTT; D gene: TRBD1; clone size: .; V gene: TRBV2; J gene: TRBJ1-1
CDR3 protein: CASSPGLDRYSNQPQHF; CDR3 DNA: TGTGCCAGCTCACCCGGACTAGATCGTTATAGCAATCAGCCCCAGCATTTT; D gene: .; clone size: .; V gene: TRBV18; J gene: TRBJ1-5